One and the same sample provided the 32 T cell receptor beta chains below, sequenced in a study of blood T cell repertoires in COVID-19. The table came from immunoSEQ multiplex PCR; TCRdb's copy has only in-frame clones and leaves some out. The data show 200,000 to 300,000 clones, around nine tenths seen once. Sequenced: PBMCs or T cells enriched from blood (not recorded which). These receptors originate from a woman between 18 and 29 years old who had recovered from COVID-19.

The DNA for the CDR3 is TGTGCCAGTAGCGTAAAGGACAGGGACTACTATGGCTACACCTTC. Translated: CASSVKDRDYYGYTF. The chain joins TRBV19 to TRBJ1-2, with 8 bases that match TRBD1. This CDR3 has 15 residues. After removal of 6 bases from V and 3 bases from J, the junction contained 9 bases not matched to a gene. CDR1 and CDR2 (germline): LNHDA, SQIVND (reference sequence). Complete variable domain (other parts from reference TRBV19 and TRBJ1-2): DGGITQSPKYLFRKEGQNVTLSCEQNLNHDAMYWYRQDPGQGLRLIYYSQIVNDFQKGDIAEGYSVSREKKESFPLTVTSAQKNPTAFYLCASSVKDRDYYGYTFGSGTRLTVV.

The CDR3 DNA sequence: TGTGCCAGTAGTACCACGGGACAGGCGAACACTGAAGCTTTCTTT. It yields the protein CASSTTGQANTEAFF. The chain uses TRBV19 and TRBJ1-1; 8 positions agree with TRBD1. The CDR3 spans 15 residues. J was trimmed by 1 base and V by 4 bases; bases with no gene match: 5. Germline assignment: CDR1 LNHDA and CDR2 SQIVND (reference sequence).

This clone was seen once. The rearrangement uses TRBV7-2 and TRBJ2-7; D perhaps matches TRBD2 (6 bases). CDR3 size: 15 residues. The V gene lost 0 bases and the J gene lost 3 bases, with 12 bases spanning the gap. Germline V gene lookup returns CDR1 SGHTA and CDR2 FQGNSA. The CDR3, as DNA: TGTGCCAGCAGCTTAGCCGGGGACTCGATCTACGAGCAGTACTTC. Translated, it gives CASSLAGDSIYEQYF.

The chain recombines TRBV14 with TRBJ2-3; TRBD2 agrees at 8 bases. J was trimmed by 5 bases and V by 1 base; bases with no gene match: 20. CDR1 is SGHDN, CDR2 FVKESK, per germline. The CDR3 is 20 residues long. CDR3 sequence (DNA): TGTGCCAGCAGCCAAGTTAATCTAGCGGGCCCCCCCTGGGCCGGAGATACGCAGTATTTT. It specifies CASSQVNLAGPPWAGDTQYF.

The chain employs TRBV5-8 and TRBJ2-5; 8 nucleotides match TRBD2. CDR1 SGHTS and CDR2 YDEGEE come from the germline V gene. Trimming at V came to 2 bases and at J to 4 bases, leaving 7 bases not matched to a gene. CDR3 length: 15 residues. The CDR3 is CASSFSRGAGETQYF. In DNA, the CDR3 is TGTGCCAGCAGCTTCTCGCGGGGGGCGGGAGAGACCCAGTACTTC.

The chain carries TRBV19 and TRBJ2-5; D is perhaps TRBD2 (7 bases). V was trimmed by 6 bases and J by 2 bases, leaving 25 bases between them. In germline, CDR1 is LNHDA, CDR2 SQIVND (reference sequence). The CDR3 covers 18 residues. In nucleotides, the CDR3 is TGTGCCAGTAGCCCCGGCCTAGCGGCATGGGGGGCGCAAGAGACCCAGTACTTC. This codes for CASSPGLAAWGAQETQYF.

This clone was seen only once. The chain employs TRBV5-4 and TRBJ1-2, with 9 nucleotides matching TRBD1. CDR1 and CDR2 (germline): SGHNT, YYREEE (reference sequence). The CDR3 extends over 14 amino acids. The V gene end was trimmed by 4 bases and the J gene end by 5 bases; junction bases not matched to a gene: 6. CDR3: CASSPGDRAYGYTF. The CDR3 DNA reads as TGTGCCAGCAGCCCTGGGGACAGGGCTTATGGCTACACCTTC.

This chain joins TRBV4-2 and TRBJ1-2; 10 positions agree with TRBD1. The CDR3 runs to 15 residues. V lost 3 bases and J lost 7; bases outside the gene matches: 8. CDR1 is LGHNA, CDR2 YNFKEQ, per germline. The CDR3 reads CASSHPDRGRGGYTF. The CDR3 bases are TGTGCCAGCAGCCACCCCGACAGGGGGCGCGGTGGCTACACCTTC.

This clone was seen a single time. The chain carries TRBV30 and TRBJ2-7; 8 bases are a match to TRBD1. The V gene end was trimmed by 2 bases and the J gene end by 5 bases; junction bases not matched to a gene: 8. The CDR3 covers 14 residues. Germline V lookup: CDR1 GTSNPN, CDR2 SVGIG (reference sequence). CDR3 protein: CAWSRGRGLNEQYF. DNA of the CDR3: TGTGCCTGGAGTAGGGGCAGGGGGCTGAACGAGCAGTACTTC.

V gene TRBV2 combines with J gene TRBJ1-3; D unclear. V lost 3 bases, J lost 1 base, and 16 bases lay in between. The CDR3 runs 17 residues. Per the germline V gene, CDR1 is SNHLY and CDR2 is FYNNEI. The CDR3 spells CASSEVFSFGSGNTIYF. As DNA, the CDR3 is TGTGCCAGCAGTGAGGTGTTCTCCTTCGGGTCTGGAAACACCATATATTTT.

The CDR3 protein is CASSFRGDPGELFF. The CDR3 region has the DNA TGTGCCAGCAGTTTCCGAGGTGACCCCGGGGAGCTGTTTTTT. This rearrangement joins TRBV28 to TRBJ2-2, with D hard to call. V lost 3 bases and J lost 6, with 11 bases in between. CDR3 length: 14 amino acids. In germline, CDR1 is MDHEN, CDR2 SYDVKM.

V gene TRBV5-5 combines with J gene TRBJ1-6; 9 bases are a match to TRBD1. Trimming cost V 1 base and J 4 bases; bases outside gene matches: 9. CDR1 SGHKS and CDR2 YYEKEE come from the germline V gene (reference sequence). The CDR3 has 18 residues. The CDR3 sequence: CASSLLGGTGRYNSPLHF. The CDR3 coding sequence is TGTGCCAGCAGCTTGTTGGGGGGGACAGGGCGGTATAATTCACCCCTCCACTTT. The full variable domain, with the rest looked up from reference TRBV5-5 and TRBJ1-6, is DAGVTQSPTHLIKTRGQQVTLRCSPISGHKSVSWYQQVLGQGPQFIFQYYEKEERGRGNFPDRFSARQFPNYSSELNVNALLLGDSALYLCASSLLGGTGRYNSPLHFGNGTRLTVT.

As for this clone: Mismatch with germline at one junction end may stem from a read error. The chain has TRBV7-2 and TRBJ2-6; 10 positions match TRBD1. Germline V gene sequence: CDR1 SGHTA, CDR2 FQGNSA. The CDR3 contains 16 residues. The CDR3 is CASSFDLDRGVNVLTF. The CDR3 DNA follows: TGTGCCAGCAGCTTCGATCTGGACAGGGGGGTCAACGTCCTGACTTTC.

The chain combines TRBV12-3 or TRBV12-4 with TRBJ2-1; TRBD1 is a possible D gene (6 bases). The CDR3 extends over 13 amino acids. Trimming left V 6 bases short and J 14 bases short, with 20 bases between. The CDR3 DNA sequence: TGTGCCAGCAGCCTCATGGGTACAGGGTGGGAGTTCTTC. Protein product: CASSLMGTGWEFF.

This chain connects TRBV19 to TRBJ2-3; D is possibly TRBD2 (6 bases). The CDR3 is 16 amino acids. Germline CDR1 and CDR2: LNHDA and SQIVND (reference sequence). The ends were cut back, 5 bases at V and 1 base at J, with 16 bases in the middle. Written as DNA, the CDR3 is TGTGCCAGTAGTCCCAATTCTAGGGAGGGCACAGATACGCAGTATTTT. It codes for CASSPNSREGTDTQYF.

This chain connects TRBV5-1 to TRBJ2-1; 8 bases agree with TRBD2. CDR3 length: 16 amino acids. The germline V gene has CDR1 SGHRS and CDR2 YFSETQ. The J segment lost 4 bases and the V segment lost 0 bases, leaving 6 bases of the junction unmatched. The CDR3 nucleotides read TGCGCCAGCAGCTTGGTTTTAGCGGGAACATACAATGAGCAGTTCTTC. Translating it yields CASSLVLAGTYNEQFF.

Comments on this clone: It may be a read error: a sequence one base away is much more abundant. CDR3: CASSLDSNQPQHF. The CDR3 DNA sequence: TGTGCCAGCAGCTTAGACAGTAATCAGCCCCAGCATTTT. The chain links TRBV7-9 to TRBJ1-5; D remains ambiguous. V lost 1 base to trimming and J lost 4 bases, with 5 bases between them. The length of the CDR3 is 13 residues. Germline assignment: CDR1 SEHNR and CDR2 FQNEAQ (reference sequence).

The CDR3: CASSLESQLAGGHEQFF. The CDR3 coding sequence is TGTGCCAGCAGCTTAGAATCTCAGTTAGCGGGGGGGCATGAGCAGTTCTTC. The chain combines TRBV11-2 with TRBJ2-1; 11 bases map to TRBD2. The CDR3 is 17 residues long. Germline V gene lookup returns CDR1 SGHAT and CDR2 FQNNGV. Trimming cost V 0 bases and J 8 bases; bases outside gene matches: 9.

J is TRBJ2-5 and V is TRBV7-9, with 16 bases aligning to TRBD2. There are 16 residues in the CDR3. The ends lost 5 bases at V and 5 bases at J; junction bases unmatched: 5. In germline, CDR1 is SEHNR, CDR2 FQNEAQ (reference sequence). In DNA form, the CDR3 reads TGTGCCAGCAGCCCGGGACTAGCGGGGGGGCCGGAGACCCAGTACTTC. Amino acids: CASSPGLAGGPETQYF.

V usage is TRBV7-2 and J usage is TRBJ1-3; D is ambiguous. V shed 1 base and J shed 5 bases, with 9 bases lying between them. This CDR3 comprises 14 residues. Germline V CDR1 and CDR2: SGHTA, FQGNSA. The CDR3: CASSLGGIRNTIYF. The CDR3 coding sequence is TGTGCCAGCAGCTTAGGAGGGATACGAAACACCATATATTTT. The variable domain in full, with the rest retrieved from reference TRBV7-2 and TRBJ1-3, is GAGVSQSPSNKVTEKGKDVELRCDPISGHTALYWYRQSLGQGLEFLIYFQGNSAPDKSGLPSDRFSAERTGGSVSTLTIQRTQQEDSAVYLCASSLGGIRNTIYFGEGSWLTVV.

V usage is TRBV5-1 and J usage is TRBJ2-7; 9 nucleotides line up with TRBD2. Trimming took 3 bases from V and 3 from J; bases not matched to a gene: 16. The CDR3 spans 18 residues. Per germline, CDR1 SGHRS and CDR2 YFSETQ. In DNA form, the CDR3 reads TGCGCCAGCAGCTCTGGGGTTAGCGGGGGCCTTACTGACTACGAGCAGTACTTC. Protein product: CASSSGVSGGLTDYEQYF.

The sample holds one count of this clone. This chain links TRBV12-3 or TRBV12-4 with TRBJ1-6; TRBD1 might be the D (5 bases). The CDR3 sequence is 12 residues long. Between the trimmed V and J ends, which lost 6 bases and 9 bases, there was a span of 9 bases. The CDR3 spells CASSREASPLHF. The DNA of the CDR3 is TGTGCCAGCAGCAGGGAAGCTTCACCCCTCCACTTT.

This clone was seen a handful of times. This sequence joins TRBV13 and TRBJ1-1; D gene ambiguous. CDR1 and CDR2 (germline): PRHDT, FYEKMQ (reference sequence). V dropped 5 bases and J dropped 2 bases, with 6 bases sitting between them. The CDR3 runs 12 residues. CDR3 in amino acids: CASSDTNTEAFF. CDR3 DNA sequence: TGTGCCAGCAGCGACACCAACACTGAAGCTTTCTTT.

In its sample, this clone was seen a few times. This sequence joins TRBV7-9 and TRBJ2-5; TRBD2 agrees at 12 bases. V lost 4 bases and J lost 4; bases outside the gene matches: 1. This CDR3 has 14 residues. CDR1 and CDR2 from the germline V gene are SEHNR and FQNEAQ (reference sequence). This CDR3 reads CASSSGLAGETQYF. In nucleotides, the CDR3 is TGTGCCAGCAGCTCGGGACTAGCGGGAGAGACCCAGTACTTC.

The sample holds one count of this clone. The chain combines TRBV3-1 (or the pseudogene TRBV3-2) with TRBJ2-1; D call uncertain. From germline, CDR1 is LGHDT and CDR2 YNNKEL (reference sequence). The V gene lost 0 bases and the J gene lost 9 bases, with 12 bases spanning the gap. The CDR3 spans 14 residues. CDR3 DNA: TGTGCCAGCAGCCAAGAGTTGAGTGATCCTGAGCAGTTCTTC. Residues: CASSQELSDPEQFF.

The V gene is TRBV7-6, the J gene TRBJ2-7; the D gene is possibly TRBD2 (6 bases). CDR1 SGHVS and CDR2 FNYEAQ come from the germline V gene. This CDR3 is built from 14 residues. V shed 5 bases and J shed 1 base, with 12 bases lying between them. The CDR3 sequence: CASSLSRGSYEQYF. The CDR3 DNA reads TGTGCCAGCAGCCTTTCACGGGGGTCCTACGAGCAGTACTTC.

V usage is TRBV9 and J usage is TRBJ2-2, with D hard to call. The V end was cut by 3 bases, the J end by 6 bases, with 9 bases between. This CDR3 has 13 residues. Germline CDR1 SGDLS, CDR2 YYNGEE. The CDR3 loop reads CASSASPSGELFF. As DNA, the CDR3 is TGTGCCAGCAGCGCCTCCCCCTCCGGGGAGCTGTTTTTT.

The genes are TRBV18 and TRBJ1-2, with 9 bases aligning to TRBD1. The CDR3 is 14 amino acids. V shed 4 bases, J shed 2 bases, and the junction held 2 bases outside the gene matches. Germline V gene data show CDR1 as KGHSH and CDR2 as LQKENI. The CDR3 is CASSRGTGNYGYTF. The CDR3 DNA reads TGTGCCAGCTCACGAGGGACAGGGAACTATGGCTACACCTTC.

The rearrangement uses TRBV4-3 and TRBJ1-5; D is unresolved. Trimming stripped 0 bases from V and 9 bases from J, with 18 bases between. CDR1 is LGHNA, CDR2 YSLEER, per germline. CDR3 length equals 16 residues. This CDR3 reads CASSQDWQEGFMPQHF. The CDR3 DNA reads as TGCGCCAGCAGCCAAGACTGGCAGGAGGGTTTTATGCCCCAGCATTTT.

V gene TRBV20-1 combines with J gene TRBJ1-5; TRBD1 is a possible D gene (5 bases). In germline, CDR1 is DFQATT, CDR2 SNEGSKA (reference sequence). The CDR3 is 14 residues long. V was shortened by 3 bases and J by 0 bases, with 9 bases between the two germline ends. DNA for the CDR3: TGCAGTGCTAGTTTAACAGGTAGCAATCAGCCCCAGCATTTT. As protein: CSASLTGSNQPQHF.

In DNA, the CDR3 is TGTGCCAGCAGTTCACAGGGGGGCGGCTCCTACGAGCAGTACTTC. Encoded protein: CASSSQGGGSYEQYF. The V call is TRBV27, the J call TRBJ2-7; TRBD1 agrees at 8 bases. The CDR3 consists of 15 residues. CDR1 is MNHEY and CDR2 is SMNVEV in the germline V gene (reference sequence). V shed 4 bases and J 0 bases; nucleotides not matched to a gene: 5.

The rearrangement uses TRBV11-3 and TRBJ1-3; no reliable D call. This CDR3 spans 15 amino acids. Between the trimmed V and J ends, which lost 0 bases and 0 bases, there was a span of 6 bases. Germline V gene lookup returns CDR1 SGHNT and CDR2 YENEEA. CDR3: CASSLDRSSGNTIYF. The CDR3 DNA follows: TGTGCCAGCAGCTTAGATCGGAGCTCTGGAAACACCATATATTTT.